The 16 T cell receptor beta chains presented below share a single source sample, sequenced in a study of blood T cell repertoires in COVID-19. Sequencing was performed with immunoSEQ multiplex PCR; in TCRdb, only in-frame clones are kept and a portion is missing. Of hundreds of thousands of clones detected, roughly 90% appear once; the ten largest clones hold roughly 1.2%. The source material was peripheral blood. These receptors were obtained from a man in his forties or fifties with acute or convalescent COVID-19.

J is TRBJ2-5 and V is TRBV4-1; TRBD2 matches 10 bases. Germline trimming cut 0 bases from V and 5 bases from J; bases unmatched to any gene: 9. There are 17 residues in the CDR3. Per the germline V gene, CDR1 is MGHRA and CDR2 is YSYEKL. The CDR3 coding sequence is TGCGCCAGCAGCCAAGATGGTCTAGCGGGGGCGCGGGAGACCCAGTACTTC. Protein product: CASSQDGLAGARETQYF.

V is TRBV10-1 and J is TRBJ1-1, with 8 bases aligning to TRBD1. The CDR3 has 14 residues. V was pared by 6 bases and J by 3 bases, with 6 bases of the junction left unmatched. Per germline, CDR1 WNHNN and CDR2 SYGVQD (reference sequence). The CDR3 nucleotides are TGCGCCAGCAGACAGGGGGGAGAAGACACTGAAGCTTTCTTT. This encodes CASRQGGEDTEAFF.

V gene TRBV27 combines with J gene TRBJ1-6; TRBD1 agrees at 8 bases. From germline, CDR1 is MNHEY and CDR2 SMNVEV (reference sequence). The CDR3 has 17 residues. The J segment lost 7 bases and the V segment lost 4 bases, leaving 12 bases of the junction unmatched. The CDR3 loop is CASSYIGQGLRNSPLHF. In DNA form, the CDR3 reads TGTGCCAGCAGTTATATCGGACAGGGTCTAAGGAATTCACCCCTCCACTTT.

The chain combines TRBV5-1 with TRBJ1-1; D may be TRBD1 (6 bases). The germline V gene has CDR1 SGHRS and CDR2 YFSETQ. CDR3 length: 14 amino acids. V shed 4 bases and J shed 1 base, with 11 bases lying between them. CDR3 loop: CASSPQGENTEAFF. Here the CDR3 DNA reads TGCGCCAGCAGCCCACAGGGAGAGAACACTGAAGCTTTCTTT.

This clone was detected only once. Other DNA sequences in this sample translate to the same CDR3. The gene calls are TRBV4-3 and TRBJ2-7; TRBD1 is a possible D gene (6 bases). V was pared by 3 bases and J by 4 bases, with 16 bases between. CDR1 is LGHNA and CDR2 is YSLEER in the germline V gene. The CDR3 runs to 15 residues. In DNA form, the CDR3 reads TGCGCCAGCAGCCAGGGGCCCGGGCAGGGGTACGAGCAGTACTTC. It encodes CASSQGPGQGYEQYF.

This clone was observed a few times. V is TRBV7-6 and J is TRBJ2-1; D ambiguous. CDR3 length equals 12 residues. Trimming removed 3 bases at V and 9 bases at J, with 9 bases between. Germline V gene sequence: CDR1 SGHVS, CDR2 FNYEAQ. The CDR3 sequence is CASSFTLREQFF. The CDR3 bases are TGTGCCAGCAGCTTCACGCTGCGTGAGCAGTTCTTC.

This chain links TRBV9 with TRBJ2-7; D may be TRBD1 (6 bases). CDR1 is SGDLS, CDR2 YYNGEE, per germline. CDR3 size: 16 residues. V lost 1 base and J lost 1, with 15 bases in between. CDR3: CASSVNWDTGSYEQYF. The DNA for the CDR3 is TGTGCCAGCAGCGTAAATTGGGACACCGGATCCTACGAGCAGTACTTC.

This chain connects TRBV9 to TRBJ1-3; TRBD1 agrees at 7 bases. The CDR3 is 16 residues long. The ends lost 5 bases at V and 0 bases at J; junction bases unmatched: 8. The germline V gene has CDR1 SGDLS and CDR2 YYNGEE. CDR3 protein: CASRGTGTDSGNTIYF. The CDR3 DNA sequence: TGTGCCAGCAGAGGTACCGGGACAGACTCTGGAAACACCATATATTTT. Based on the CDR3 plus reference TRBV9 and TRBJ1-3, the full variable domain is DSGVTQTPKHLITATGQRVTLRCSPRSGDLSVYWYQQSLDQGLQFLIQYYNGEERAKGNILERFSAQQFPDLHSELNLSSLELGDSALYFCASRGTGTDSGNTIYFGEGSWLTVV.

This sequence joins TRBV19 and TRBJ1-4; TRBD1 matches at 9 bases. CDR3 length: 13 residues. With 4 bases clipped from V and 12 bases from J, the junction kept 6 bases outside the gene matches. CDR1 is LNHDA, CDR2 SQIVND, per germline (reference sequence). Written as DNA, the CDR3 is TGTGCCAGTAGTAGACAGGGGGGACGGGAACTGTTTTTT. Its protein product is CASSRQGGRELFF.

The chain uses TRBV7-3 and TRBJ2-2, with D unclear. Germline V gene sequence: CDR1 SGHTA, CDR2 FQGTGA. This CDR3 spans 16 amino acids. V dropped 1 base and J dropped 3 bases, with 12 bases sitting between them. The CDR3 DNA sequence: TGTGCCAGCAGCTTAAGTTTTGGCGGAGACACCGGGGAGCTGTTTTTT. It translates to CASSLSFGGDTGELFF. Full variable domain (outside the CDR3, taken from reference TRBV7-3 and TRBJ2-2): GAGVSQTPSNKVTEKGKYVELRCDPISGHTALYWYRQSLGQGPEFLIYFQGTGAADDSGLPNDRFFAVRPEGSVSTLKIQRTERGDSAVYLCASSLSFGGDTGELFFGEGSRLTVL.

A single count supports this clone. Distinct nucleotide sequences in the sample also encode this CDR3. CDR3 coding DNA: TGTGCCAGCAGTCCTGGGACAGGCTACGAGCAGTACTTC. It is translated as CASSPGTGYEQYF. The chain has TRBV27 and TRBJ2-7; 8 nucleotides align to TRBD1. With 5 bases clipped from V and 3 bases from J, the junction kept 3 bases outside the gene matches. CDR3 size: 13 residues. Germline V gives CDR1 MNHEY, CDR2 SMNVEV (reference sequence).

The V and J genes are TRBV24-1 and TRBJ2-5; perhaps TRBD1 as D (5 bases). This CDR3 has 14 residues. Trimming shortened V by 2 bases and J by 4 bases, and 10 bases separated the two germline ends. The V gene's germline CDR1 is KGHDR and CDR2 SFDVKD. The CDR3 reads CATSDSRVGETQYF. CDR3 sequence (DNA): TGTGCCACCAGTGATTCCAGGGTAGGAGAGACCCAGTACTTC.

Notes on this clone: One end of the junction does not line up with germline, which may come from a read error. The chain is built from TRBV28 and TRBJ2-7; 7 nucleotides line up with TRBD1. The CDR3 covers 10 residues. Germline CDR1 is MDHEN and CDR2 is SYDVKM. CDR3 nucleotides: TGCGTGACAGGGCGAGGTGAGCAGTACTTC. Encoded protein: CVTGRGEQYF. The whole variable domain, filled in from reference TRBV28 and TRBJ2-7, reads DVKVTQSSRYLVKRTGEKVFLECVQDMDHENMFWYRQDPGLGLRLIYFSYDVKMKEKGDIPEGYSVSREKKERFSLILESASTNQTSMYLCVTGRGEQYFGPGTRLTVT.

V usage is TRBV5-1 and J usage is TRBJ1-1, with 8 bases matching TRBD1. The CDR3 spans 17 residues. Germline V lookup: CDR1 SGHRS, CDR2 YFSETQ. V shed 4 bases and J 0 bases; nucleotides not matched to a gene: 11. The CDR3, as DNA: TGCGCCAGCAGCCTGATGGGACAGGCGAACATGAACACTGAAGCTTTCTTT. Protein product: CASSLMGQANMNTEAFF.

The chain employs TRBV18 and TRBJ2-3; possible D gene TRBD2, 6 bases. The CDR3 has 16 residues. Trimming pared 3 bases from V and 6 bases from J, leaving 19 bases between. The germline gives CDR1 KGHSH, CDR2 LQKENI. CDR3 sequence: CASSPSGERDIDTQYF. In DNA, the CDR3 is TGTGCCAGCTCACCCTCGGGAGAAAGGGATATTGATACGCAGTATTTT. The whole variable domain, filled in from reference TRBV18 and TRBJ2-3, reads NAGVMQNPRHLVRRRGQEARLRCSPMKGHSHVYWYRQLPEEGLKFMVYLQKENIIDESGMPKERFSAEFPKEGPSILRIQQVVRGDSAAYFCASSPSGERDIDTQYFGPGTRLTVL.

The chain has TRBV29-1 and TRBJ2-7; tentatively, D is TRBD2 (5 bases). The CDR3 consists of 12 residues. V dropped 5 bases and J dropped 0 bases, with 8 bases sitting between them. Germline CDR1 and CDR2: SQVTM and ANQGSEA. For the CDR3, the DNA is TGCAGCGTTTACGGGAACTCCTACGAGCAGTACTTC. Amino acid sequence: CSVYGNSYEQYF.